This entry features one TCR beta chain sequence. V shed 5 bases, J shed 4 bases, and the junction held 5 bases outside the gene matches. In germline, CDR1 is MNHEY, CDR2 SMNVEV (reference sequence). The CDR3 runs 17 residues. The data were taken from a study of blood T cell repertoires in COVID-19. Study information: The United States, Italy and Spain supplied acute and convalescent COVID-19 samples. Nucleic acid was either cDNA or gDNA, and it came from T cells, B-cell-depleted T cells, or PBMCs.

How the authors handled the data: Amplified reference gene primers provided the basis for estimating nucleated cell counts. Clones were sequenced by immunoSEQ multiplex PCR, and TCRdb holds only the in-frame ones, with some missing. V, J and clone size were drawn from that table, and D and trimming were deduced from the DNA. The sample contains more than 60,000 clones, roughly 90% of which appear only once. This clonotype was obtained from a man over 45 with acute or convalescent COVID-19. The chain uses TRBV27 and TRBJ2-2; TRBD2 aligns across 15 bases. Sequencing was done on a sample of peripheral blood. The CDR3 here is CASSPGLAGGPTGELFF. The CDR3 coding sequence is TGTGCCAGCAGTCCGGGACTAGCGGGAGGCCCCACCGGGGAGCTGTTTTTT.